Detailed here is one TCR beta chain. Its matching antigen is unknown. The sample belongs to a study of cytomegalovirus exposure and HLA in healthy donors. Study-level information: Researchers found that approximately 80% of 350 to 500 genotyped donors fell within the Caucasian-associated ancestry cluster.

In the PCR, 60 Vbeta and 13 Jbeta primers were used. Assay used: immunoSEQ multiplex PCR; TCRdb lists only in-frame clones, some missing. The data show about 85,000 clones, 75% to 90% seen once. Study-wide findings and caveats: The listing of 150 to 200 TCR beta chains classed them as cytomegalovirus-associated. Productive rates of about 87% or about 30% were seen for most TCR beta V segments in an earlier analysis.

CDR1 is SGHTA, CDR2 FQGTGA, per germline. The CDR3 sequence is 14 residues long. Germline trimming cut 1 base from V and 6 bases from J; bases unmatched to any gene: 2. The TCR sequence derives from a man between 50 and 59 years old in good health and CMV-seropositive. Material for sequencing was PBMCs. The chain is built from TRBV7-3 and TRBJ2-3; TRBD2 agrees at 9 bases. For the CDR3, the DNA is TGTGCCAGCAGCTTAAATAGCGGGAGTGATACGCAGTATTTT. Residues: CASSLNSGSDTQYF. Using reference TRBV7-3 and TRBJ2-3 for the parts outside the CDR3, the full variable domain is GAGVSQTPSNKVTEKGKYVELRCDPISGHTALYWYRQSLGQGPEFLIYFQGTGAADDSGLPNDRFFAVRPEGSVSTLKIQRTERGDSAVYLCASSLNSGSDTQYFGPGTRLTVL.